The 7 T cell receptor beta chains in this list originate from one sample, sequenced in a study of shared clonotypes between healthy human individuals. The assay was immunoSEQ multiplex PCR, and TCRdb's table has in-frame clones only and misses some. The top ten clones hold more than 0.12% of a sample with approximately 2.5 million clones, over 85% of them seen once. The specimen sequenced was naive CD4+ T cells sorted from blood. Documented subset: CD45RA+ positively selected. The receptors originated from a man younger than 35 in good health.

This clone was counted a single time. DNA of the CDR3: TGTGCCAGCAGTTACTCCCCGAGCGAGGAAAAACTGTTTTTT. Translated: CASSYSPSEEKLFF. V and J are TRBV6-5 and TRBJ1-4; D is undetermined. The ends were cut back, 0 bases at V and 8 bases at J, with 10 bases in the middle. This CDR3 spans 14 amino acids. The germline gives CDR1 MNHEY, CDR2 SVGAGI.

The V gene is TRBV11-3, the J gene TRBJ2-5, with D possibly called TRBD1 or TRBD2 (7 bases each). Germline V CDR1 and CDR2: SGHNT, YENEEA. This CDR3 has 14 amino acids. Trimming took 3 bases from V and 4 from J, leaving 12 bases between them. CDR3 nucleotides: TGTGCCAGCAGCTTGGGAGGGGGCAGAGAGACCCAGTACTTC. Its translation: CASSLGGGRETQYF. Supplemented by reference TRBV11-3 and TRBJ2-5, the full variable domain reads EAGVVQSPRYKIIEKKQPVAFWCNPISGHNTLYWYLQNLGQGPELLIRYENEEAVDDSQLPKDRFSAERLKGVDSTLKIQPAELGDSAVYLCASSLGGGRETQYFGPGTRLLVL.

The chain combines TRBV6-1 with TRBJ1-2; D gene ambiguous. The CDR3 totals 14 residues. The germline V gene has CDR1 MNHNS and CDR2 SASEGT. Trimming took 2 bases from V and 6 from J, leaving 13 bases between them. This CDR3 reads CASSERRGIDGYTF. The CDR3 nucleotides read TGTGCCAGCAGTGAAAGGCGAGGGATCGATGGCTACACCTTC.

This clone came up a few times. The chain has TRBV9 and TRBJ1-1; D gene uncertain. Germline-derived CDR1 and CDR2 are SGDLS and YYNGEE. Trimming stripped 4 bases from V and 4 bases from J, with 8 bases between. The CDR3 is 12 residues long. CDR3 in DNA: TGTGCCAGCAGCTCCTGGGGCACTGAAGCTTTCTTT. This sequence encodes CASSSWGTEAFF.

The rearrangement uses TRBV4-1 and TRBJ1-5; tentative D call: TRBD1 (6 bases). The length of the CDR3 is 15 residues. The V end was cut by 1 base, the J end by 7 bases, with 14 bases between. Per germline, CDR1 MGHRA and CDR2 YSYEKL. In DNA, the CDR3 is TGCGCCAGCAGCCAAGTGGACAGTCCAGAGCAGCCCCAGCATTTT. This sequence encodes CASSQVDSPEQPQHF.

The gene calls are TRBV20-1 and TRBJ1-1; D gene uncertain. This CDR3 contains 11 residues. V was shortened by 6 bases and J by 10 bases, with 15 bases between the two germline ends. The germline V gene has CDR1 DFQATT and CDR2 SNEGSKA (reference sequence). CDR3: CSAMGTEAAFF. The DNA for the CDR3 is TGCAGTGCCATGGGCACAGAAGCAGCTTTCTTT.

This chain joins TRBV5-1 and TRBJ2-7, with D perhaps TRBD2 (5 bases). The CDR3 is made up of 15 amino acids. The V gene's germline CDR1 is SGHRS and CDR2 YFSETQ. The V end was cut by 1 base, the J end by 6 bases, with 17 bases between. Written as DNA, the CDR3 is TGCGCCAGCAGCTTGACCCTTTCCTTGGGAGTCGAGCAGTACTTC. Protein sequence: CASSLTLSLGVEQYF.